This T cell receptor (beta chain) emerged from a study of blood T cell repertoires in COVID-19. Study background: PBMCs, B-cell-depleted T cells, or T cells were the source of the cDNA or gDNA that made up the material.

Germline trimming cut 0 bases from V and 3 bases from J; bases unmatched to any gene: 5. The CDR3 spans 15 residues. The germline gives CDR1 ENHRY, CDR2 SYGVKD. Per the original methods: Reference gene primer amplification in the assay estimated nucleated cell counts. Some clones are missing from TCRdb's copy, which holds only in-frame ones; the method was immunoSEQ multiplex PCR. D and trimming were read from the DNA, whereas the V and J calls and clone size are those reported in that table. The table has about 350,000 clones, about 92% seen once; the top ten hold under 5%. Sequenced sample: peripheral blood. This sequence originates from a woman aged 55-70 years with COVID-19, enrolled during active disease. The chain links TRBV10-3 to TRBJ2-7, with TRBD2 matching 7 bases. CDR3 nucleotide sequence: TGTGCCATCAGTGAGTCGGGGGGGGACGGCTACGAGCAGTACTTC. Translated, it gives CAISESGGDGYEQYF.